The 13 T cell receptor beta chains listed next were all sequenced from one sample in a study of blood T cell repertoires in COVID-19. The method was immunoSEQ multiplex PCR; TCRdb's version includes in-frame clones alone and lacks a portion of them. The table records about 240,000 clones, 80% to 85% of them present only once. The sample comprised peripheral blood. These receptors came from a woman aged 18 to 35 with acute or convalescent COVID-19.

The J gene is TRBJ1-3, the V gene TRBV7-9, with D perhaps matching TRBD1 (5 bases). Between the trimmed V and J ends, which lost 0 bases and 0 bases, there was a span of 9 bases. This CDR3 region has 16 residues. The germline V gene encodes CDR1 SEHNR and CDR2 FQNEAQ (reference sequence). The CDR3 here is CASSLAPGGSGNTIYF. In nucleotides, the CDR3 is TGTGCCAGCAGCTTAGCGCCGGGGGGCTCTGGAAACACCATATATTTT.

The J gene is TRBJ1-1, the V gene TRBV25-1; TRBD1 might be the D (6 bases). This CDR3 spans 16 amino acids. V was shortened by 4 bases and J by 0 bases, with 15 bases between the two germline ends. The V gene's germline CDR1 is MGHDK and CDR2 SYGVNS. CDR3 residues: CASSAPPGEMNTEAFF. The CDR3 DNA follows: TGTGCCAGCAGTGCCCCTCCAGGGGAGATGAACACTGAAGCTTTCTTT.

The sample holds a few counts of this clone. The chain is built from TRBV20-1 and TRBJ2-7, with D unclear. V was pared by 5 bases and J by 2 bases, with 7 bases between. Germline CDR1 reads DFQATT; CDR2 reads SNEGSKA (reference sequence). This CDR3 has 11 amino acids. The CDR3 nucleotides read TGCAGTGCTGGGCGCACCTACGAGCAGTACTTC. Amino acids: CSAGRTYEQYF.

This clone was seen only a few times. The chain links TRBV19 to TRBJ1-5; D is ambiguous. CDR3 length equals 13 residues. The germline CDR1 and CDR2 sequences are LNHDA and SQIVND (reference sequence). V was cut by 3 bases and J by 2 bases, with 5 bases left in between. CDR3 protein: CASSIGGNQPQHF. CDR3 nucleotide sequence: TGTGCCAGTAGTATCGGGGGCAATCAGCCCCAGCATTTT.

This chain uses TRBV28 with TRBJ2-7; TRBD2 matches 7 bases. Trimming cost V 5 bases and J 6 bases; bases outside gene matches: 13. The CDR3 contains 15 residues. CDR1 MDHEN and CDR2 SYDVKM come from the germline V gene. The CDR3 sequence: CASSRWGGPWGEQYF. The CDR3 nucleotides read TGTGCCAGCAGTCGTTGGGGAGGGCCGTGGGGCGAGCAGTACTTC.

The rearrangement uses TRBV2 and TRBJ1-1, with TRBD1 identical over 7 bases. The germline CDR1 and CDR2 sequences are SNHLY and FYNNEI. V gave up 1 base and J gave up 4 bases; unmatched junction bases: 6. This CDR3 comprises 15 residues. The CDR3 loop reads CASSEDSAGGTEAFF. The DNA of the CDR3 is TGTGCCAGCAGTGAAGATTCGGCAGGGGGCACTGAAGCTTTCTTT.

This chain connects TRBV18 to TRBJ1-2; 8 bases agree with TRBD1. Germline values: CDR1 KGHSH, CDR2 LQKENI. V dropped 0 bases and J dropped 0; count of bases not matched to a gene: 3. The length of the CDR3 is 16 residues. The CDR3 loop is CASSPPTGGTNYGYTF. The CDR3 DNA sequence: TGTGCCAGCTCACCACCTACAGGGGGAACTAACTATGGCTACACCTTC.

For this clone: An end of the junction differs from the germline gene, which may be a read error. The gene calls are TRBV29-1 and TRBJ2-5; 8 bases map to TRBD1. Per the germline V gene, CDR1 is SQVTM and CDR2 is ANQGSEA. CDR3 size: 14 residues. The CDR3 nucleotides read TGCAGCGCTGAATGGCAGGGGGCCCAAGAGACCCAGTACTTC. It codes for CSAEWQGAQETQYF.

The chain recombines TRBV11-3 with TRBJ2-1, with TRBD1 matching over 9 bases. The CDR3 runs to 15 residues. V lost 5 bases to trimming and J lost 1 base; unmatched junction nucleotides: 3. Germline V gene data show CDR1 as SGHNT and CDR2 as YENEEA. Here the CDR3 reads CASSRGQGSYNEQFF. In DNA form, the CDR3 reads TGTGCCAGCAGCCGGGGACAGGGATCCTACAATGAGCAGTTCTTC.

About this clone: This CDR3 is missing its conserved last phenylalanine or tryptophan, likely due to a read error. Because the CDR3's place on the DNA is in doubt, the DNA is left out and the CDR3 is given as listed by TCRdb. The chain recombines TRBV5-8 with TRBJ1-4; no check of the table's D call, TRBD1, against the DNA was made. The CDR3 has 13 residues if both end residues are counted. The V gene's germline CDR1 is SGHTS and CDR2 YDEGEE. The CDR3 region is CASSPGQGPLLYE.

The V gene is TRBV7-9, the J gene TRBJ2-7, with 9 bases that match TRBD2. This CDR3 spans 16 amino acids. Germline V gene lookup returns CDR1 SEHNR and CDR2 FQNEAQ (reference sequence). Trimming at V came to 5 bases and at J to 4 bases, leaving 12 bases not matched to a gene. The chain's CDR3 is CASSRVGREGTYEQYF. The DNA of the CDR3 is TGTGCCAGCAGCCGCGTCGGGCGGGAGGGGACATACGAGCAGTACTTC.

V is TRBV6-6 and J is TRBJ2-3, with D maybe TRBD2 (5 bases). V was shortened by 5 bases and J by 5 bases, with 14 bases between the two germline ends. CDR1 and CDR2 (germline): MNHNY, SVGAGI (reference sequence). The CDR3 loop spans 14 amino acids. This CDR3 is CASSPPEGRDTQYF. The CDR3 DNA reads as TGTGCCAGCAGTCCCCCCGAGGGCCGAGATACGCAGTATTTT.

This clone was counted between two and nine times. V gene TRBV29-1 combines with J gene TRBJ1-2; D gene ambiguous. CDR1 is SQVTM and CDR2 is ANQGSEA in the germline V gene. Trimming took off 0 bases at V and 2 bases at J, with 10 bases between the two ends. This CDR3 region has 14 residues. The CDR3 DNA reads as TGCAGCGTTGAAGATCCACGCGAGAACTATGGCTACACCTTC. Its protein is CSVEDPRENYGYTF. Filled out from reference TRBV29-1 and TRBJ1-2, the complete variable domain reads SAVISQKPSRDICQRGTSLTIQCQVDSQVTMMFWYRQQPGQSLTLIATANQGSEATYESGFVIDKFPISRPNLTFSTLTVSNMSPEDSSIYLCSVEDPRENYGYTFGSGTRLTVV.